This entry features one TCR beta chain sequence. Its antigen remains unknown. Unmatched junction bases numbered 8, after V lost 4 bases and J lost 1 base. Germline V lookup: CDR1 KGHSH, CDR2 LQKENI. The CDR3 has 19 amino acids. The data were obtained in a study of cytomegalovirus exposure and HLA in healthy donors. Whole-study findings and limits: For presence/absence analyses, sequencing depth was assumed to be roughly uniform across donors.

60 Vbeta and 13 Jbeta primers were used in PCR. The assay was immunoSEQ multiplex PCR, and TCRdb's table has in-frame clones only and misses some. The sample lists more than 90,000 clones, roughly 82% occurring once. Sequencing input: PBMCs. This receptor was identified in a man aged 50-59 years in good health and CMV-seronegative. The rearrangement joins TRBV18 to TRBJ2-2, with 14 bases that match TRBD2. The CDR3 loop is CASSLRLAGGPLNTGELFF. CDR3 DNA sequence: TGTGCCAGCTCACTCCGACTAGCGGGAGGGCCTTTGAACACCGGGGAGCTGTTTTTT.